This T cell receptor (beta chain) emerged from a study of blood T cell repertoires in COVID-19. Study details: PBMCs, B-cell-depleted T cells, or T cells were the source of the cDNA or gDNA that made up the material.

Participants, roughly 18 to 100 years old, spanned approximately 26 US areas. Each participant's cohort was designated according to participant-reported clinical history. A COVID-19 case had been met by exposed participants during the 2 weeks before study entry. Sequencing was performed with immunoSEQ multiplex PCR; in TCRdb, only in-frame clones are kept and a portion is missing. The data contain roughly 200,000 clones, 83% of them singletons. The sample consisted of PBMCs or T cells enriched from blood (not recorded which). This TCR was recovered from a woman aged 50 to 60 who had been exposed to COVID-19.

The CDR3 protein is CSAQTVEAFF. The CDR3 nucleotides are TGCAGTGCCCAGACAGTAGAAGCTTTCTTT. The V call is TRBV20-1, the J call TRBJ1-1; possibly TRBD1 for D (5 bases). The CDR3 loop spans 10 amino acids. V lost 6 bases and J lost 8, with 10 bases in between. Germline values: CDR1 DFQATT, CDR2 SNEGSKA (reference sequence).